The 19 T cell receptor beta chains below all came from one sample that was sequenced in a study of T cells in Graves' hyperthyroidism and ophthalmopathy. The TCR beta CDR3 regions underwent amplification using RNA transcripts as the source. Carried out on the TCR CDR3, a first-round RT-PCR used the HTBI primer set. MiXCR, run by TCRdb on the multiplex PCR reads, gives a single entry per CDR3 protein. The profile shows around 600,000 distinct CDR3 sequences, around 15% of them singletons. Sequencing used blood. The receptors here all came from a woman between 45 and 65 years old with Graves' ophthalmopathy.

The genes are TRBV6-1 and TRBJ1-5, with a possible D match to TRBD1 (5 bases). Trimming removed 4 bases at V and 7 bases at J, with 17 bases between. CDR1 is MNHNS, CDR2 SASEGT, per germline. The CDR3 loop spans 15 amino acids. CDR3 nucleotide sequence: TGTGCCAGCAGTGGAGCTGACAGAGGACGACAGCCCCAGCATTTT. It translates to CASSGADRGRQPQHF.

This clonotype has at least ten counts. J is TRBJ2-3 and V is TRBV7-3; 7 nucleotides align to TRBD1. This CDR3 contains 15 residues. Trimming at V came to 1 base and at J to 3 bases, leaving 4 bases not matched to a gene. Germline V gene data show CDR1 as SGHTA and CDR2 as FQGTGA. The CDR3 here is CASSLIGRGTDTQYF. The CDR3 region has the DNA TGTGCCAGCAGCTTAATTGGCAGGGGGACAGATACGCAGTATTTT.

This clonotype was seen at least ten times. The chain has TRBV5-5 and TRBJ1-5; TRBD1 is a possible D gene (6 bases). V shed 4 bases and J shed 7 bases, with 15 bases lying between them. CDR1 and CDR2 from the germline V gene are SGHKS and YYEKEE (reference sequence). CDR3 length equals 14 residues. The CDR3 coding sequence is TGTGCCAGCAGCGACGTCAGGGGTTTACAGCCCCAGCATTTT. It translates to CASSDVRGLQPQHF.

This clonotype was picked up many times. This chain connects TRBV28 to TRBJ2-1, with D perhaps given as TRBD1 or TRBD2 (5 bases each). Germline CDR1 is MDHEN and CDR2 is SYDVKM. This CDR3 contains 17 residues. V was trimmed by 2 bases and J by 2 bases, leaving 16 bases between them. The CDR3 bases are TGTGCCAGCAGTTTAGGCAGGGACGTTATGCCCTACAATGAGCAGTTCTTC. This translates into CASSLGRDVMPYNEQFF.

This clonotype was seen many times. J is TRBJ1-1 and V is TRBV9; D may be TRBD1 (5 bases). Deletions cut 3 bases from V and 7 bases from J, with 19 bases between. Germline CDR1 SGDLS, CDR2 YYNGEE. The CDR3 runs to 15 residues. CDR3 region: CASSAGHLPTDEAFF. CDR3 in DNA: TGTGCCAGCAGCGCCGGACATCTACCGACCGATGAAGCTTTCTTT.

The chain joins TRBV29-1 to TRBJ2-3; the D is unclear. The CDR3 is 14 residues long. Trimming removed 3 bases at V and 2 bases at J, with 12 bases between. The germline gives CDR1 SQVTM, CDR2 ANQGSEA. CDR3: CSVDSGQFTDTQYF. CDR3 coding DNA: TGCAGCGTTGATTCAGGTCAATTCACAGATACGCAGTATTTT.

This clonotype appeared many times. The genes are TRBV28 and TRBJ2-1, with 12 bases aligning to TRBD2. Trimming took 6 bases from V and 7 from J; bases not matched to a gene: 7. This CDR3 has 15 residues. CDR1 and CDR2 (germline): MDHEN, SYDVKM. The CDR3 sequence: CASSNGLAGKNEQFF. The CDR3 DNA reads as TGTGCCAGCAGCAATGGACTAGCGGGAAAGAATGAGCAGTTCTTC.

The sample holds many counts of this clonotype. The chain is built from TRBV7-2 and TRBJ2-1; 13 bases fit TRBD2. J was trimmed by 9 bases and V by 4 bases; bases with no gene match: 6. Germline V gives CDR1 SGHTA, CDR2 FQGNSA. The CDR3 sequence is 15 residues long. The CDR3: CASSSGTSGISEQFF. CDR3 sequence (DNA): TGTGCCAGCAGCTCCGGGACTAGCGGGATCAGTGAGCAGTTCTTC.

This clonotype is a singleton in its sample. V usage is TRBV29-1 and J usage is TRBJ1-2, with D possibly matching TRBD1 (6 bases). The CDR3 loop spans 14 amino acids. Germline CDR1 and CDR2: SQVTM and ANQGSEA. Trimming took 6 bases from V and 4 from J, leaving 18 bases between them. CDR3 sequence: CSVQGGGGGYGYTF. The CDR3 bases are TGCAGCGTCCAAGGGGGTGGGGGAGGCTATGGCTACACCTTC.

This clonotype was observed a handful of times. This chain joins TRBV20-1 and TRBJ1-1; tentatively, D is TRBD1 (5 bases). V dropped 3 bases and J dropped 5 bases, with 16 bases sitting between them. The V gene's germline CDR1 is DFQATT and CDR2 SNEGSKA (reference sequence). This CDR3 comprises 14 residues. The CDR3 loop is CSASVSGRGTEAFF. Here the CDR3 DNA reads TGCAGTGCTAGTGTGTCGGGGAGGGGAACTGAAGCTTTCTTT.

The chain combines TRBV6-4 with TRBJ1-2; a possible D gene is TRBD1 (5 bases). The CDR3 totals 13 residues. The V gene's germline CDR1 is MRHNA and CDR2 SNTAGT. Trimming stripped 0 bases from V and 4 bases from J, with 6 bases between. CDR3 residues: CASSDSQGYGYTF. The DNA of the CDR3 is TGTGCCAGCAGTGACTCTCAGGGCTATGGCTACACCTTC.

Ten or more counts support this clonotype. The chain joins TRBV2 to TRBJ2-1; D is ambiguous. The germline V gene has CDR1 SNHLY and CDR2 FYNNEI. The CDR3 runs 15 residues. V dropped 6 bases and J dropped 4 bases, with 16 bases sitting between them. The CDR3 DNA reads TGTGCCAGCAGCCCGCCATTTCAGCGATACAATGAGCAGTTCTTC. It encodes CASSPPFQRYNEQFF.

The V and J genes are TRBV28 and TRBJ2-7; 7 positions agree with TRBD2. The CDR3 spans 16 residues. Germline V gene sequence: CDR1 MDHEN, CDR2 SYDVKM. With V trimmed by 2 bases and J by 3 bases, 10 bases remained unmatched. For the CDR3, the DNA is TGTGCCAGCAGTTTAAGCCCAGCGGGGCCCTTCTACGAGCAGTACTTC. Translated: CASSLSPAGPFYEQYF.

This clonotype appeared a few times. The gene calls are TRBV14 and TRBJ1-2; the match to TRBD1 covers 7 bases. This CDR3 has 14 residues. Trimming removed 4 bases from V and 5 bases from J; junction bases left unmatched: 7. CDR1 and CDR2 (germline): SGHDN, FVKESK. The CDR3 DNA reads as TGTGCCAGCAGCCCTAGGACAGGTCCTTATGGCTACACCTTC. Its translation is CASSPRTGPYGYTF.

This clonotype has just a few counts. V usage is TRBV5-1 and J usage is TRBJ2-5, with 7 bases lining up with TRBD1. The CDR3 extends over 14 amino acids. V shed 4 bases and J 2 bases; nucleotides not matched to a gene: 5. Germline assignment: CDR1 SGHRS and CDR2 YFSETQ. CDR3 in amino acids: CASSRDRIQETQYF. The DNA of the CDR3 is TGCGCCAGCAGCCGGGACAGAATTCAAGAGACCCAGTACTTC.

A few counts support this clonotype. V gene TRBV12-3 or TRBV12-4 combines with J gene TRBJ1-6, with 7 bases lining up with TRBD1. The CDR3 is 15 residues long. V was clipped by 6 bases and J by 3 bases; unmatched bases: 5. The CDR3 protein is CASSRGTDYNSPLHF. The CDR3 DNA reads TGTGCCAGCAGCCGCGGGACAGACTATAATTCACCCCTCCACTTT.

This clonotype has only a few counts. V usage is TRBV2 and J usage is TRBJ1-4, with 10 bases matching TRBD1. This CDR3 has 16 residues. The trim removed 1 base at V and 6 bases at J, leaving 5 bases unmatched. The germline V gene encodes CDR1 SNHLY and CDR2 FYNNEI. The CDR3 protein is CASSEGFGQGDEKLFF. CDR3 nucleotide sequence: TGTGCCAGCAGTGAAGGGTTCGGACAGGGGGATGAAAAACTGTTTTTT.

The table lists this clonotype with many counts. The gene calls are TRBV5-1 and TRBJ2-1; 9 nucleotides agree with TRBD2. The J segment lost 5 bases and the V segment lost 5 bases, leaving 8 bases of the junction unmatched. Germline V lookup: CDR1 SGHRS, CDR2 YFSETQ. This CDR3 spans 15 amino acids. CDR3 residues: CASSSGGRVDNEQFF. The CDR3 nucleotides read TGCGCCAGCAGTTCTGGCGGGAGGGTGGACAATGAGCAGTTCTTC.

This clonotype was seen at least ten times. V is TRBV20-1 and J is TRBJ2-1; D gene uncertain. CDR3 size: 14 residues. Per germline, CDR1 DFQATT and CDR2 SNEGSKA (reference sequence). V was cut by 0 bases and J by 0 bases, with 6 bases left in between. DNA of the CDR3: TGCAGTGCTAGAGAGGGAAGCTCCTACAATGAGCAGTTCTTC. Amino acids: CSAREGSSYNEQFF.